This TCR beta chain is from a study of CD8 T cells in ankylosing spondylitis. Regarding the study as a whole: Prior work had noted some motif variants in reactive arthritis blood and synovial fluid.

This clonotype was seen a handful of times. Its antigen is still unknown. By quantitative 5'-RACE with molecular barcodes, the TCR beta libraries were made. A single record per CDR3 protein comes from TCRdb applying MiXCR to the 5' RACE reads. The sample records 350,000 or so distinct CDR3 sequences, approximately 14% being singletons. Germline V lookup: CDR1 DFQATT, CDR2 SNEGSKA (reference sequence). The CDR3 covers 14 residues. V shed 3 bases and J 7 bases; nucleotides not matched to a gene: 10. V gene TRBV20-1 combines with J gene TRBJ2-7, with 9 bases that match TRBD1. This clonotype originated in a male donor with ankylosing spondylitis or in good health (not recorded which). The sequencing sample was made of blood, either unsorted or a sorted T cell fraction (not recorded which). The DNA of the CDR3 is TGCAGTGCTAGTCGGGACAGGGCGAGTGGAGAGCAGTACTTC. The encoded protein is CSASRDRASGEQYF.